These T cell receptor beta chains were read from a single sample in a study of Ad26.COV2.S vaccination and SARS-CoV-2 variants. Assay: immunoSEQ multiplex PCR; the TCRdb copy retains only in-frame clones and omits some. The profile covers 350,000 to 500,000 clones, with 80% to 95% appearing a single time and about 4.1% taken by the ten largest. This specimen consisted of peripheral blood, obtained in a trial of Ad26.COV2.S vaccine versus placebo. These receptors originate from a person aged 18-65 years who received the Ad26.COV2.S COVID-19 vaccine or a placebo. Each CDR3 is given with its conserved first and last residue. D genes are given only for firm matches. Size is omitted from some rows. Given values are once, few, many or a class for expanded clones.

D,V,J,size,CDR3,DNA
NA,TRBV5-1,TRBJ2-7,NA,CASRREFRDEQYF,TGCGCCAGCAGACGGGAGTTCAGGGACGAGCAGTACTTC
NA,TRBV7-8,TRBJ1-1,NA,CASSLVEGNTEAFF,TGTGCCAGCAGCTTAGTAGAGGGGAACACTGAAGCTTTCTTT
NA,TRBV6-2/TRBV6-3,TRBJ2-1,once,CASSHLLDTSRDEQFF,TGTGCCAGCAGCCATCTCTTGGACACTAGCAGGGATGAGCAGTTCTTC
NA,TRBV5-1,TRBJ2-5,NA,CASSAQPSKETQYF,TGCGCCAGCAGCGCGCAGCCTTCTAAAGAGACCCAGTACTTC
TRBD1,TRBV29-1,TRBJ2-5,NA,CSVAGGTQYF,TGCAGCGTTGCAGGGGGGACCCAGTACTTC
NA,TRBV14,TRBJ2-3,NA,CASSLDLRGAPWLDTQYF,TGTGCCAGCAGCCTTGACTTACGGGGGGCCCCGTGGTTGGATACGCAGTATTTT
NA,TRBV28,TRBJ2-5,NA,CASSLRAGKTQYF,TGTGCCAGCAGTTTGAGGGCGGGAAAGACCCAGTACTTC
NA,TRBV5-4,TRBJ2-7,NA,CASSLQGISYEQYF,TGTGCCAGCAGCCTACAGGGTATATCCTACGAGCAGTACTTC
NA,TRBV7-2,TRBJ1-4,NA,CASSPFPGGNEKLFF,TGTGCCAGCAGCCCGTTTCCGGGGGGTAATGAAAAACTGTTTTTT
NA,TRBV29-1,TRBJ2-3,NA,CSVEVRGSSADTQYF,TGCAGCGTTGAAGTCCGGGGGAGCAGCGCAGATACGCAGTATTTT
TRBD2,TRBV19,TRBJ2-3,NA,CASSIRASGSTDTQYF,TGTGCCAGTAGTATACGCGCTAGCGGGAGTACCGATACGCAGTATTTT
NA,TRBV5-1,TRBJ1-1,NA,CASSSTRNTEAFF,TGCGCCAGCAGCTCCACTAGGAACACTGAAGCTTTCTTT
NA,TRBV27,TRBJ1-4,NA,CASAQDRGNEKLFF,TGTGCCAGCGCACAGGACAGAGGGAATGAAAAACTGTTTTTT
TRBD2,TRBV7-2,TRBJ2-7,NA,CASSRTSGSFEQYF,TGTGCCAGCAGCCGGACTAGCGGGAGTTTCGAGCAGTACTTC
NA,TRBV9,TRBJ2-4,NA,CASSATSSTGNIQYF,TGTGCCAGCAGCGCGACTAGTTCGACAGGGAACATTCAGTACTTC
NA,TRBV11-2,TRBJ2-3,NA,CASSLAFSGPPFDTQYF,TGTGCCAGCAGCTTAGCTTTTAGCGGCCCTCCATTCGATACGCAGTATTTT
NA,TRBV6-5,TRBJ2-5,NA,CASKTPGVQETQYF,TGTGCCAGCAAGACCCCAGGGGTCCAAGAGACCCAGTACTTC
NA,TRBV12-3/TRBV12-4,TRBJ1-5,NA,CAAGGNQPQHF,TGTGCCGCCGGGGGCAATCAGCCCCAGCATTTT
TRBD1,TRBV10-3,TRBJ1-6,NA,CAISESTGGSPLHF,TGTGCCATCAGTGAGTCCACAGGGGGTTCACCCCTCCACTTT
NA,TRBV19,TRBJ1-2,NA,CASSPQWGAVGYGYTF,TGTGCCAGTAGTCCCCAGTGGGGGGCCGTAGGCTATGGCTACACCTTC
NA,TRBV7-6,TRBJ2-2,NA,CASSSNPTGELFF,TGTGCCAGCAGCTCCAACCCCACCGGGGAGCTGTTTTTT
NA,TRBV27,TRBJ2-7,NA,CASSFGAKNEQYF,TGTGCCAGCAGTTTCGGGGCGAAGAACGAGCAGTACTTC
NA,TRBV4-1,TRBJ1-5,NA,CASSQRGGINQPQHF,TGCGCCAGCAGCCAAAGGGGGGGGATCAATCAGCCCCAGCATTTT
TRBD1,TRBV7-9,TRBJ2-4,NA,CASSQRPGQTKNIQYF,TGTGCCAGCAGCCAACGACCGGGACAGACGAAAAACATTCAGTACTTC
NA,TRBV5-6,TRBJ1-5,NA,CLSGSGLFSNQPQHF,TGTCTCTCCGGGAGCGGGCTGTTTAGCAATCAGCCCCAGCATTTT
NA,TRBV29-1,TRBJ1-1,NA,CSVRFGVTEAFF,TGCAGCGTCCGGTTCGGGGTAACTGAAGCTTTCTTT
TRBD1,TRBV28,TRBJ2-3,NA,CASSLRGRTADTQYF,TGTGCCAGCAGTTTAAGGGGGCGGACAGCAGATACGCAGTATTTT
NA,TRBV20-1,TRBJ2-2,NA,CSASRSGSPGELFF,TGCAGTGCTAGTAGGTCAGGGAGTCCCGGGGAGCTGTTTTTT
TRBD2,TRBV7-9,TRBJ2-1,NA,CASSPDLAGTNEQFF,TGTGCCAGCAGCCCGGACCTAGCGGGGACCAATGAGCAGTTCTTC
TRBD1,TRBV19,TRBJ2-1,NA,CASSIRQGRVYNEQFF,TGTGCCAGTAGTATCAGACAGGGTAGAGTCTACAATGAGCAGTTCTTC
NA,TRBV11-2,TRBJ1-2,NA,CASSFSGIYGYTF,TGTGCCAGCAGCTTCTCGGGGATTTATGGCTACACCTTC
TRBD1,TRBV6-6,TRBJ1-5,NA,CASSYEGAAGEPQHF,TGTGCCAGCAGTTACGAGGGGGCCGCTGGGGAACCCCAGCATTTT
NA,TRBV7-9,TRBJ1-1,NA,CASSSPAGGVWTEAFF,TGTGCCAGCAGCTCCCCAGCGGGGGGGGTATGGACTGAAGCTTTCTTT
TRBD2,TRBV15,TRBJ2-7,NA,CATSRGGTSGSYEQYF,TGTGCCACCAGCAGAGGAGGGACTAGCGGCTCCTACGAGCAGTACTTC
TRBD2,TRBV2,TRBJ2-1,NA,CASSSGLAAYNEQFF,TGTGCCAGCAGTTCGGGACTAGCGGCCTACAATGAGCAGTTCTTC
NA,TRBV7-6,TRBJ2-7,NA,CASSFAEAYEQYF,TGTGCCAGCAGCTTTGCGGAAGCCTACGAGCAGTACTTC
NA,TRBV10-3,TRBJ2-7,NA,CAISESRDEQYF,TGTGCCATCAGTGAGTCGAGGGACGAGCAGTACTTC
NA,TRBV6-4,TRBJ1-1,few,CASSEYPGGTEAFF,TGTGCCAGCAGTGAATACCCCGGGGGTACTGAAGCTTTCTTT
TRBD2,TRBV19,TRBJ2-7,NA,CASSIALAGNEQYF,TGTGCCAGTAGTATAGCCCTAGCGGGAAATGAGCAGTACTTC
TRBD2,TRBV19,TRBJ2-1,NA,CATKPIGLAGVNEQFF,TGTGCCACCAAACCCATAGGACTAGCTGGCGTCAATGAGCAGTTCTTC
NA,TRBV19,TRBJ1-5,NA,CASSMLFRDNQPQHF,TGTGCCAGTAGTATGTTATTCAGAGATAATCAGCCCCAGCATTTT